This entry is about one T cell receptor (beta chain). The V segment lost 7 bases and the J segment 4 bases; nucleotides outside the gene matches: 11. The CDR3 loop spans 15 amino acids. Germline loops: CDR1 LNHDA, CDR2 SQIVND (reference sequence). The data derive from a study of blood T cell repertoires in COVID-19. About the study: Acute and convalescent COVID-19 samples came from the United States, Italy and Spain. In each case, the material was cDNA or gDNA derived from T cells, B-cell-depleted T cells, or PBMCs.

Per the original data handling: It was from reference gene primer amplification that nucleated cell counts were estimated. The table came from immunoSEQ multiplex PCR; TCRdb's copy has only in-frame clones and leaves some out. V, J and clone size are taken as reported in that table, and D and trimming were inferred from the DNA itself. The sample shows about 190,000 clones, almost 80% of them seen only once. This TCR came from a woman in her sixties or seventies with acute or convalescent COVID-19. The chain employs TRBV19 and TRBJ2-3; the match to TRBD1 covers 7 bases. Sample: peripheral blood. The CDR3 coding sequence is TGTGCCAGTAAAGCAACAGGGGAACGGGCAGATACGCAGTATTTT. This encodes CASKATGERADTQYF.